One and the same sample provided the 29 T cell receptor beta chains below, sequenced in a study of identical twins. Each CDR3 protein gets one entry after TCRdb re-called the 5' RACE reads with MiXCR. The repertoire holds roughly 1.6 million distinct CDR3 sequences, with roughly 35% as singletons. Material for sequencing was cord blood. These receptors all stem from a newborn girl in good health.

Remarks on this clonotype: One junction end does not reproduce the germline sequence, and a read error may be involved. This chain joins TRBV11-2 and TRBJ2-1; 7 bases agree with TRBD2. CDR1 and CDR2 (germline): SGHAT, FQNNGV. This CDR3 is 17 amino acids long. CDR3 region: CASSLVGGPSSYSEQFF. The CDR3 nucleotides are TGTGCCAGCAGCTTAGTGGGAGGGCCGAGCTCCTACAGTGAGCAGTTCTTC.

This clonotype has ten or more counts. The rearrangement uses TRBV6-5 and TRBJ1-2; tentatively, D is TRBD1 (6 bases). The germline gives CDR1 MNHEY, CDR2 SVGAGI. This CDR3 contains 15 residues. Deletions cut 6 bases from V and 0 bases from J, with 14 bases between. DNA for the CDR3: TGTGCCAGCAGCACCTCGGACAGCGCTAACTATGGCTACACCTTC. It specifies CASSTSDSANYGYTF.

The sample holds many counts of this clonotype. CDR3 sequence (DNA): TGCAGCGTTGAGAACAATGAGCAGTTCTTC. Its translation: CSVENNEQFF. This sequence joins TRBV29-1 and TRBJ2-1; D unresolved. The CDR3 is 10 residues long. CDR1 is SQVTM, CDR2 ANQGSEA, per germline. The V and J ends lost 3 bases and 5 bases respectively, with 2 bases between them.

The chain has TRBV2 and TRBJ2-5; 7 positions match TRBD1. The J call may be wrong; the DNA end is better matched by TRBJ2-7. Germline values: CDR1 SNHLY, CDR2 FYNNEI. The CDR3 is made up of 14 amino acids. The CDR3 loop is CASKETGHAYEQYF. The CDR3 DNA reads TGTGCCAGCAAGGAGACAGGGCATGCCTACGAGCAGTACTTC.

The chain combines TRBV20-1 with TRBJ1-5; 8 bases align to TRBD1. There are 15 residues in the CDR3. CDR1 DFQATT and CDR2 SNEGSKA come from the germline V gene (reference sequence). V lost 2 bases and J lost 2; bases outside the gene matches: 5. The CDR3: CSARPDRGGNQPQHF. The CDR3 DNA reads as TGCAGTGCTAGACCCGACAGGGGAGGCAATCAGCCCCAGCATTTT.

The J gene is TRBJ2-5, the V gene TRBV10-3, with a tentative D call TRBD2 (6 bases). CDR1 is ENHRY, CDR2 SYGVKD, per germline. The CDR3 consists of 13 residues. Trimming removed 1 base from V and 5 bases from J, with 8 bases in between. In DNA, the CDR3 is TGTGCCATCAGTGAGTGGGCGGGGGAGACCCAGTACTTC. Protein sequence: CAISEWAGETQYF.

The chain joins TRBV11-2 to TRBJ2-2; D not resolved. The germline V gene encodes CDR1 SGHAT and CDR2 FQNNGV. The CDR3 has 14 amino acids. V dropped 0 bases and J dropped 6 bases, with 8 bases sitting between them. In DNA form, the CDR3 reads TGTGCCAGCAGCTTAGACGATCTACCCGGGGAGCTGTTTTTT. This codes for CASSLDDLPGELFF.

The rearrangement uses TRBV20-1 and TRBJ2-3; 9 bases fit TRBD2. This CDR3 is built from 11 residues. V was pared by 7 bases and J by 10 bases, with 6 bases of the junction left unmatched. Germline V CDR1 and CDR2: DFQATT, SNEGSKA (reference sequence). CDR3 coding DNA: TGCAGTGGACTAGCGGAGAAGGCGCAGTATTTT. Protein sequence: CSGLAEKAQYF.

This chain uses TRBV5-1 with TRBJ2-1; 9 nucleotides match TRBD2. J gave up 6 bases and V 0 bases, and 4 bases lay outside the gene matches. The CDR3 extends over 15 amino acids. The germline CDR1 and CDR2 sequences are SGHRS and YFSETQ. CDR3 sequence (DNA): TGCGCCAGCAGCTTGGGACTAGCGGCCGGCAATGAGCAGTTCTTC. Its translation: CASSLGLAAGNEQFF.

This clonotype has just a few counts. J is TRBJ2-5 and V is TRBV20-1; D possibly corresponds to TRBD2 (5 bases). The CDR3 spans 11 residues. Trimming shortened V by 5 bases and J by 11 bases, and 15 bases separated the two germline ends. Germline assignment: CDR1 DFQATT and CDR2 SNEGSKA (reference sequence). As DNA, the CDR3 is TGCAGTGCTCCCCTCGGTTGGGAGCAGTACTTC. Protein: CSAPLGWEQYF.

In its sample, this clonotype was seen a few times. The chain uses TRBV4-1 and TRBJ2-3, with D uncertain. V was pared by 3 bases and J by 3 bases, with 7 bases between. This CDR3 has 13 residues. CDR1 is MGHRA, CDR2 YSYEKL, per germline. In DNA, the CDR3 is TGCGCCAGCAGCCATTTGAATACAGATACGCAGTATTTT. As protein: CASSHLNTDTQYF.

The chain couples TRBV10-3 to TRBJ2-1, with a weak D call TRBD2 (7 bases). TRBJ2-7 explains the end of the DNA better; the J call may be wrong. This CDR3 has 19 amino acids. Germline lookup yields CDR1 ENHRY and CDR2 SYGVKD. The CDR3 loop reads CAISAPGGRGDNSYNEQYF. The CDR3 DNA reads TGTGCCATCAGTGCCCCCGGGGGGCGGGGTGACAACTCCTACAATGAGCAGTACTTC.

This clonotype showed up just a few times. CDR3 bases: TGTGCCAGCAGCTCGCGACCCGGGACTAGCTCCTACAATGAGCAGTTCTTC. Its translation: CASSSRPGTSSYNEQFF. The chain links TRBV5-6 to TRBJ2-1; 8 bases map to TRBD2. V gave up 3 bases and J gave up 0 bases; unmatched junction bases: 8. Germline V CDR1 and CDR2: SGHDT, YYEEEE. The CDR3 sequence is 17 residues long.

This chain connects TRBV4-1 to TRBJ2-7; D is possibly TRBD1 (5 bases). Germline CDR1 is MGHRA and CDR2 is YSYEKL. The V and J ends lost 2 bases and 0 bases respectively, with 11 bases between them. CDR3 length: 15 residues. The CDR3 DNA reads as TGCGCCAGCAGCCAAACAGGCGGAAGCTCCTACGAGCAGTACTTC. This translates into CASSQTGGSSYEQYF.

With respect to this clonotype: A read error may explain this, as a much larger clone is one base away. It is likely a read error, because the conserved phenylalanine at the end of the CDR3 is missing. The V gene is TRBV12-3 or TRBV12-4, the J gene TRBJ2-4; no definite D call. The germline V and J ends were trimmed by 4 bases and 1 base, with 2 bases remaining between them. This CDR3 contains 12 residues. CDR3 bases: TGTGCCAGCAGTTCCGCCAAAAACATTCAGTACTTA. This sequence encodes CASSSAKNIQYL.

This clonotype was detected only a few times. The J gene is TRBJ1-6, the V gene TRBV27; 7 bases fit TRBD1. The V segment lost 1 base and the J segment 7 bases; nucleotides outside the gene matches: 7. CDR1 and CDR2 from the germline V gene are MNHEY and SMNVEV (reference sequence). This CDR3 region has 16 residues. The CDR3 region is CASSLWRQGGNSPLHF. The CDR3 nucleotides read TGTGCCAGCAGTTTATGGCGACAGGGAGGAAATTCACCCCTCCACTTT.

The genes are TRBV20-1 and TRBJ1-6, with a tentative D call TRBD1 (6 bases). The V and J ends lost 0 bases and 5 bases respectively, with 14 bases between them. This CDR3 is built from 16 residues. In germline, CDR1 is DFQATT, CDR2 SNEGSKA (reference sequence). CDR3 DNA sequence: TGCAGTGCTAGAGATCCTACAGGGAGGGATAATTCACCCCTCCACTTT. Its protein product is CSARDPTGRDNSPLHF.

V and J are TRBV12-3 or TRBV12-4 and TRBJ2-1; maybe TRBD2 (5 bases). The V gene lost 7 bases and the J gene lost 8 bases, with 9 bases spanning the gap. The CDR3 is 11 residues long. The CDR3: CASTAGHEQFF. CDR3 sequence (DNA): TGTGCCAGCACCGCGGGCCATGAGCAGTTCTTC.

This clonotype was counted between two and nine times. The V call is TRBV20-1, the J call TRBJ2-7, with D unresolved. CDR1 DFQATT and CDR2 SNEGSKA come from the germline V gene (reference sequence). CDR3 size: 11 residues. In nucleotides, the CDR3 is TGCAGCGCGTATTCAGACTACGAGCAGTACTTC. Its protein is CSAYSDYEQYF.

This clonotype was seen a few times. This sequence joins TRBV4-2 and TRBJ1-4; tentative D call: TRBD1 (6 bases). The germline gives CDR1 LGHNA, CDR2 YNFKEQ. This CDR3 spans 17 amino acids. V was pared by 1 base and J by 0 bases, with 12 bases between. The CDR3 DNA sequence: TGTGCCAGCAGCCAAGGGACAGTTCGAGCAACTAATGAAAAACTGTTTTTT. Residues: CASSQGTVRATNEKLFF.

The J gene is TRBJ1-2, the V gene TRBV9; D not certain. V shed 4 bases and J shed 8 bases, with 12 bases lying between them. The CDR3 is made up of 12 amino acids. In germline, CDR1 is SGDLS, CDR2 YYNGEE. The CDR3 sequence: CASSPQFDGYTF. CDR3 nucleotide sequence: TGTGCCAGCAGCCCCCAATTTGACGGCTACACCTTC.

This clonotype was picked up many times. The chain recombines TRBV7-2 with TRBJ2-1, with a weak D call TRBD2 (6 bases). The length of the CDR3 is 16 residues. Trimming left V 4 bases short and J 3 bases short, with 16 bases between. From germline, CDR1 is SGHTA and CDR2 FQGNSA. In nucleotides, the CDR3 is TGTGCCAGCAGCTCAACGGGACTTTCAATCTACAATGAGCAGTTCTTC. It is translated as CASSSTGLSIYNEQFF.

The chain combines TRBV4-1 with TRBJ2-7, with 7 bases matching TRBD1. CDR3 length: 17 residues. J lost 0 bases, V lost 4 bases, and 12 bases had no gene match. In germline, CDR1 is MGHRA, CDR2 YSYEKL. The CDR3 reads CASSRQIQGTSSYEQYF. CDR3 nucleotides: TGCGCCAGCAGCCGACAGATACAGGGGACGAGCTCCTACGAGCAGTACTTC.

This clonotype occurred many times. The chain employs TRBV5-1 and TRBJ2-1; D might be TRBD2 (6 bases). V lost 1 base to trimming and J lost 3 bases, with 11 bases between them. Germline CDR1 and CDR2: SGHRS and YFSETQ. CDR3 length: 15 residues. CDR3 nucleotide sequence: TGCGCCAGCAGCTTGCTCGGGGAGGACTACAATGAGCAGTTCTTC. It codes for CASSLLGEDYNEQFF.

The CDR3 spells CASRSGDNIQYF. DNA for the CDR3: TGCGCCAGCAGATCCGGGGACAACATTCAGTACTTC. This chain connects TRBV5-1 to TRBJ2-4, with D perhaps assigned TRBD1 or TRBD2 (5 bases each). The CDR3 is made up of 12 amino acids. CDR1 SGHRS and CDR2 YFSETQ come from the germline V gene. Trimming shortened V by 5 bases and J by 7 bases, and 10 bases separated the two germline ends.

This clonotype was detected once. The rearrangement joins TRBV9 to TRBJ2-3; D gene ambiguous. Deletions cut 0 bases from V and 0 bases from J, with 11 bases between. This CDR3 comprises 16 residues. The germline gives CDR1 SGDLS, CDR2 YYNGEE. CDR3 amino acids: CASSVVSTYSTDTQYF. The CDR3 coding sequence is TGTGCCAGCAGCGTAGTGTCTACATATAGCACAGATACGCAGTATTTT.

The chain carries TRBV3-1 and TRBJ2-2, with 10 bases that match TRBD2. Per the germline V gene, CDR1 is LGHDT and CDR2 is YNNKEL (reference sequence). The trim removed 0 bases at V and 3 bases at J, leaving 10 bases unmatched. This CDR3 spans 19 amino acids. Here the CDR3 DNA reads TGTGCCAGCAGCCAAGACCCCGGTTCTAGCGGGGGTTACACCGGGGAGCTGTTTTTT. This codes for CASSQDPGSSGGYTGELFF.

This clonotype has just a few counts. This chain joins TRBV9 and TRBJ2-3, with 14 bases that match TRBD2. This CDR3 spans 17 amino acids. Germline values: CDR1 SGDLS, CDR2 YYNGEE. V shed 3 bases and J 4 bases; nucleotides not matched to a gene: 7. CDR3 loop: CASSAPGLAGVSDTQYF. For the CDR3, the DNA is TGTGCCAGCAGCGCCCCGGGACTAGCGGGAGTCTCAGATACGCAGTATTTT.

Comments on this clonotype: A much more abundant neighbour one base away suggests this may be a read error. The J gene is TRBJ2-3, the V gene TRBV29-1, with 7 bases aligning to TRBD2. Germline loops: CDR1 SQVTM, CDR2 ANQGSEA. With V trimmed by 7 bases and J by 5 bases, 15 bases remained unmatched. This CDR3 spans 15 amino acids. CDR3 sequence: CSAAIFLGREDTQYF. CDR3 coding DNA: TGCAGCGCGGCAATATTTCTAGGGAGGGAAGATACGCAGTATTTT.